This TCR beta chain was documented in a study of CD8 T cells in Susac syndrome. The CDR3 covers 14 residues. Germline V lookup: CDR1 LGHDT, CDR2 YNNKEL (reference sequence). V was pared by 4 bases and J by 4 bases, with 13 bases between. Random hexamers were used to reverse transcribe an amount of about 0.45 to 1 ug RNA. TCRdb reprocessed the immunoSEQ multiplex PCR reads via MiXCR and lists one record per CDR3 protein. The sample gives roughly 150,000 distinct CDR3 sequences, almost 96% of which show up once; roughly 0.084% is in the top ten. The genes are TRBV3-1 and TRBJ1-2, with D maybe TRBD1 (5 bases). This TCR was sampled from a human donor with Susac syndrome. The specimen sequenced was CD4+ T cells from PBMCs. DNA of the CDR3: TGTGCCAGCAGCCCCTCCGGGACCAGCTATGGCTACACCTTC. Translated, it gives CASSPSGTSYGYTF.